These 29 T cell receptor beta chains share one sample of origin, sequenced in a study of monozygotic twins with inflammatory bowel disease. TCRdb re-called the 5' RACE reads; one entry per CDR3 protein, DNA not given. This table lists over 110,000 distinct CDR3 sequences. Sequenced input: blood. Source of these receptors: a human donor with ulcerative colitis or Crohn's disease, or a healthy co-twin of an affected twin (not recorded which).

This chain links TRBV20-1 with TRBJ2-5; absent DNA, TCRdb's TRBD1 call cannot be checked. The CDR3 has 16 residues. Germline assignment: CDR1 DFQATT and CDR2 SNEGSKA (reference sequence). CDR3: CSARPPTGSRQETQYF.

The chain uses TRBV7-2 and TRBJ2-7; TCRdb's D gene call, TRBD1, goes unchecked for lack of DNA. Germline loops: CDR1 SGHTA, CDR2 FQGNSA. CDR3 length equals 15 residues. The CDR3 is CASSRSGTGYYEQYF.

The chain combines TRBV20-1 with TRBJ2-3; TCRdb names TRBD1, which stays unverified in the absence of DNA. The germline CDR1 and CDR2 sequences are DFQATT and SNEGSKA (reference sequence). The CDR3 sequence is 15 residues long. CDR3 sequence reads: CSASPVQGGTDTQYF.

The chain couples TRBV5-4 to TRBJ2-3. Germline lookup yields CDR1 SGHNT and CDR2 YYREEE (reference sequence). This CDR3 comprises 13 residues. This CDR3 reads CASSSGYTDTQYF.

The chain couples TRBV5-1 to TRBJ1-1. Per the germline V gene, CDR1 is SGHRS and CDR2 is YFSETQ. The CDR3 runs 13 residues. This CDR3 reads CASSAAPNTEAFF.

The chain is built from TRBV5-1 and TRBJ2-5. The germline V gene encodes CDR1 SGHRS and CDR2 YFSETQ. This CDR3 is built from 13 residues. This CDR3 reads CASSGKGQETQYF.

The chain links TRBV1 to TRBJ1-4; lacking DNA, the TRBD1 call made by TCRdb goes unchecked. TRBV1 is termed a pseudogene. The CDR3 consists of 12 residues. The CDR3 region is CTSSRQGESLFF.

The chain carries TRBV5-1 and TRBJ2-5. Germline CDR1 is SGHRS and CDR2 is YFSETQ. CDR3 length equals 12 residues. The CDR3 spells CASSEGKETQYF.

The rearrangement joins TRBV3-1 to TRBJ1-1; there is no DNA to check the TCRdb D call of TRBD1. CDR1 is LGHDT and CDR2 is YNNKEL in the germline V gene (reference sequence). This CDR3 region has 14 residues. CDR3 amino acids: CASSQEGVYTEAFF.

The V gene is TRBV24-1, the J gene TRBJ2-3; TCRdb calls TRBD2, which cannot be checked without DNA. In germline, CDR1 is KGHDR, CDR2 SFDVKD. The CDR3 is 14 residues long. CDR3 region: CATSDSLVTDTQYF.

The rearrangement joins TRBV12-3 or TRBV12-4 to TRBJ2-7; the TRBD2 assignment by TCRdb is unverifiable without DNA. The CDR3 covers 16 residues. The CDR3: CASSPKASGGTYEQYF.

This chain joins TRBV18 and TRBJ2-1. This CDR3 is built from 17 residues. Germline V CDR1 and CDR2: KGHSH, LQKENI. CDR3: CASSPTAYERIYNEQFF.

The rearrangement uses TRBV3-1 and TRBJ1-2. Germline assignment: CDR1 LGHDT and CDR2 YNNKEL (reference sequence). This CDR3 is 15 amino acids long. The CDR3 loop is CASSQEFLINYGYTF.

The chain is built from TRBV18 and TRBJ1-1; TCRdb names TRBD1, which stays unverified in the absence of DNA. This CDR3 spans 13 amino acids. Germline CDR1 and CDR2: KGHSH and LQKENI. CDR3 sequence: CASSPSGGVEAFF.

The chain links TRBV10-3 to TRBJ1-1; TCRdb outputs TRBD1, but without DNA this stays unchecked. The CDR3 contains 14 residues. Germline CDR1 ENHRY, CDR2 SYGVKD. CDR3 sequence reads: CAISKTGSDTEAFF.

The gene calls are TRBV7-2 and TRBJ2-1. CDR1 SGHTA and CDR2 FQGNSA come from the germline V gene. The CDR3 has 17 amino acids. CDR3 sequence: CASSPTHSVNSYNEQFF.

V is TRBV4-2 and J is TRBJ2-1; TCRdb designates TRBD2, a call that cannot be tested without DNA. CDR3 length: 17 residues. Germline V gene sequence: CDR1 LGHNA, CDR2 YNFKEQ. CDR3: CASSQQPSSGGADEQFF.

The chain links TRBV7-2 to TRBJ2-1; TCRdb proposes TRBD1, but this gene call is untestable without DNA. Germline lookup yields CDR1 SGHTA and CDR2 FQGNSA. The CDR3 totals 14 residues. The CDR3 loop is CASSLDPRGQAVFF. Full variable domain (remainder filled in from reference TRBV7-2 and TRBJ2-1): GAGVSQSPSNKVTEKGKDVELRCDPISGHTALYWYRQSLGQGLEFLIYFQGNSAPDKSGLPSDRFSAERTGGSVSTLTIQRTQQEDSAVYLCASSLDPRGQAVFFGPGTRLTVL.

The J gene is TRBJ2-3, the V gene TRBV7-9; the TRBD2 assignment by TCRdb is unverifiable without DNA. The CDR3 extends over 16 amino acids. The germline V gene has CDR1 SEHNR and CDR2 FQNEAQ (reference sequence). Here the CDR3 reads CASSLLTSGGANTQYF.

V and J are TRBV24-1 and TRBJ2-2; no DNA is available, so the TRBD1 call from TCRdb remains unchecked. Germline V lookup: CDR1 KGHDR, CDR2 SFDVKD. The CDR3 has 16 amino acids. The CDR3 sequence: CATSDPDRAGTGELFF.

This CDR3 is CASSLARGIFTDTQYF. The rearrangement links TRBV5-1 to TRBJ2-3; TCRdb calls TRBD1, which cannot be checked without DNA. Germline V lookup: CDR1 SGHRS, CDR2 YFSETQ. This CDR3 spans 16 amino acids.

The chain joins TRBV20-1 to TRBJ2-5; the D call of TRBD2 rests on TCRdb alone, since no DNA is present to check it. Germline assignment: CDR1 DFQATT and CDR2 SNEGSKA (reference sequence). This CDR3 spans 16 amino acids. CDR3 in amino acids: CSAAPAGGMTGVPQYF.

The chain joins TRBV18 to TRBJ1-1; absent DNA, TCRdb's TRBD1 call cannot be checked. The CDR3 totals 12 residues. Germline V gene sequence: CDR1 KGHSH, CDR2 LQKENI. CDR3 sequence: CASHTGRTEAFF.

V and J are TRBV5-1 and TRBJ2-1. CDR3 length: 14 amino acids. In germline, CDR1 is SGHRS, CDR2 YFSETQ. This CDR3 reads CASSFGQVANEQFF. Together with reference TRBV5-1 and TRBJ2-1, the CDR3 gives the full variable domain: KAGVTQTPRYLIKTRGQQVTLSCSPISGHRSVSWYQQTPGQGLQFLFEYFSETQRNKGNFPGRFSGRQFSNSRSEMNVSTLELGDSALYLCASSFGQVANEQFFGPGTRLTVL.

The CDR3 reads CSVEVRGDYGYTF. The genes are TRBV29-1 and TRBJ1-2; checking the TCRdb D call of TRBD1 is not possible without DNA. The length of the CDR3 is 13 residues. Looked up from germline, CDR1 is SQVTM and CDR2 is ANQGSEA.

The chain employs TRBV7-9 and TRBJ2-1; TCRdb lists TRBD2, though no DNA is available to test this call. CDR3 length equals 16 residues. Germline loops: CDR1 SEHNR, CDR2 FQNEAQ (reference sequence). CDR3 residues: CASSLGSGGDYNEQFF.

The rearrangement links TRBV12-3 or TRBV12-4 to TRBJ1-2; the TCRdb D gene call, TRBD1, has no DNA to confirm it. The CDR3 length is 20 residues. CDR3 in amino acids: CASSFTPRDSHLRTNYGYTF.

The gene calls are TRBV5-1 and TRBJ2-7. From germline, CDR1 is SGHRS and CDR2 YFSETQ. The CDR3 consists of 15 residues. Here the CDR3 reads CASSLDPGNPYEQYF.

The chain uses TRBV20-1 and TRBJ1-1. Germline V CDR1 and CDR2: DFQATT, SNEGSKA (reference sequence). This CDR3 is built from 13 residues. CDR3 region: CSARYGMNTEAFF.